One sample yielded the 12 T cell receptor beta chains listed below, sequenced in a study of early T cells in non-severe SARS-CoV-2 infection. TCRdb used MiXCR to reprocess the 5' RACE reads, holding one entry per CDR3 protein. The sample lists nearly 9,500 distinct CDR3 sequences, more than 4.5% occurring once. Sequenced: whole blood. These receptors were taken from an adult who was a healthcare worker with PCR-confirmed SARS-CoV-2 infection or an uninfected control (not recorded which).

In this sample, this clonotype turned up many times. The rearrangement uses TRBV12-3 or TRBV12-4 and TRBJ2-1; D not certain. The CDR3 totals 12 residues. Trimming removed 6 bases at V and 6 bases at J, with 9 bases between. The DNA of the CDR3 is TGTGCCAGCAGCCCAACGTTCAATGAGCAGTTCTTC. As protein: CASSPTFNEQFF.

This clonotype has a count of ten or more. The V call is TRBV29-1, the J call TRBJ2-5, with D maybe TRBD2 (5 bases). The germline V gene has CDR1 SQVTM and CDR2 ANQGSEA. V was trimmed by 3 bases and J by 5 bases, leaving 19 bases between them. CDR3 length: 15 amino acids. CDR3 nucleotide sequence: TGCAGCGTTGAGGGCGGAACTAGGGTGCTTGAGACCCAGTACTTC. This encodes CSVEGGTRVLETQYF.

This clonotype is labeled as medium-sized. V usage is TRBV13 and J usage is TRBJ2-7, with 14 bases that match TRBD2. This CDR3 contains 16 residues. Trimming took 5 bases from V and 3 from J; bases not matched to a gene: 6. From germline, CDR1 is PRHDT and CDR2 FYEKMQ (reference sequence). The CDR3 DNA sequence: TGTGCCAGCAGCACAGGGACTAGCGGGAGATTCTACGAGCAGTACGTC. It encodes CASSTGTSGRFYEQYV.

This clonotype has at least ten counts. The V gene is TRBV24-1, the J gene TRBJ2-1, with 11 bases matching TRBD2. Unmatched junction bases numbered 11, after V lost 7 bases and J lost 4 bases. The CDR3 extends over 17 amino acids. Germline V gene sequence: CDR1 KGHDR, CDR2 SFDVKD. CDR3 DNA: TGTGCCACCAGCGGATCCAGTTCTAGCGGGGGGTACAATGAGCAGTTCTTC. Translating it yields CATSGSSSSGGYNEQFF.

There are many counts of this clonotype. V gene TRBV24-1 combines with J gene TRBJ2-1, with 9 bases fitting TRBD2. The germline V gene has CDR1 KGHDR and CDR2 SFDVKD. V was pared by 9 bases and J by 9 bases, with 17 bases of the junction left unmatched. The CDR3 is made up of 16 amino acids. DNA for the CDR3: TGTGCCACCGGACGTGCGCGGGAGGGCCTAGGAAGTGAGCAGTTCTTC. Residues: CATGRAREGLGSEQFF.

This clonotype has ten or more counts. The chain carries TRBV5-1 and TRBJ2-1; D remains ambiguous. Germline V CDR1 and CDR2: SGHRS, YFSETQ. The CDR3 contains 13 residues. V lost 0 bases, J lost 3 bases, and 4 bases lay in between. The CDR3 nucleotides are TGCGCCAGCAGCTTGGTAGGCTACAATGAGCAGTTCTTC. Protein sequence: CASSLVGYNEQFF.

This clonotype is medium-sized in the sample. The V gene is TRBV5-1, the J gene TRBJ2-3; TRBD2 matches 11 bases. With 1 base clipped from V and 1 base from J, the junction kept 5 bases outside the gene matches. Germline CDR1 is SGHRS and CDR2 is YFSETQ. The CDR3 consists of 17 residues. CDR3 nucleotides: TGCGCCAGCAGCTTGCCGGGACTAGCGGATCGCACAGATACGCAGTATTTT. This translates into CASSLPGLADRTDTQYF.

Sample share makes this clonotype medium-sized. V gene TRBV12-5 combines with J gene TRBJ2-1; 7 nucleotides line up with TRBD1. Germline CDR1 and CDR2: LGHNT and FRNRAP. Trimming removed 2 bases from V and 2 bases from J; junction bases left unmatched: 6. The CDR3 is made up of 16 amino acids. The CDR3 nucleotides read TGTGCTAGTGGTTTGAGGTCAGGACAGGCCTACAATGAGCAGTTCTTC. Protein: CASGLRSGQAYNEQFF. Full variable domain (remainder filled in from reference TRBV12-5 and TRBJ2-1): DARVTQTPRHKVTEMGQEVTMRCQPILGHNTVFWYRQTMMQGLELLAYFRNRAPLDDSGMPKDRFSAEMPDATLATLKIQPSEPRDSAVYFCASGLRSGQAYNEQFFGPGTRLTVL.

This clonotype was picked up many times. This chain connects TRBV7-2 to TRBJ1-6; TRBD1 is a possible D gene (5 bases). Trimming left V 4 bases short and J 8 bases short, with 21 bases between. Germline V gene data show CDR1 as SGHTA and CDR2 as FQGNSA. There are 17 residues in the CDR3. The CDR3 coding sequence is TGTGCCAGCAGCTCGGGCCGTTTACGGGACGGGGATTCACCCCTCCACTTT. Translation gives CASSSGRLRDGDSPLHF. Complete variable domain (other parts from reference TRBV7-2 and TRBJ1-6): GAGVSQSPSNKVTEKGKDVELRCDPISGHTALYWYRQSLGQGLEFLIYFQGNSAPDKSGLPSDRFSAERTGGSVSTLTIQRTQQEDSAVYLCASSSGRLRDGDSPLHFGNGTRLTVT.

Many counts were recorded for this clonotype. The V gene is TRBV3-1, the J gene TRBJ2-5; weak D call: TRBD1 (6 bases). This CDR3 spans 16 amino acids. V gave up 3 bases and J gave up 5 bases, with 19 bases separating them. Germline V gene data show CDR1 as LGHDT and CDR2 as YNNKEL (reference sequence). The CDR3 reads CASSHPTGLSGETQYF. The CDR3 coding sequence is TGTGCCAGCAGCCATCCAACAGGGTTAAGTGGGGAGACCCAGTACTTC.

By sample share, this clonotype is medium-sized. The V call is TRBV20-1, the J call TRBJ2-7; 7 bases agree with TRBD1. Germline trimming cut 3 bases from V and 7 bases from J; bases unmatched to any gene: 12. CDR1 and CDR2 from the germline V gene are DFQATT and SNEGSKA (reference sequence). This CDR3 has 14 residues. This chain's CDR3 is CSARGVGGGWEQYF. The CDR3 nucleotides are TGCAGTGCTAGGGGAGTAGGGGGCGGTTGGGAGCAGTACTTC.

This clonotype appeared many times. The chain joins TRBV3-1 to TRBJ2-5; 11 nucleotides agree with TRBD2. V dropped 4 bases and J dropped 2; count of bases not matched to a gene: 3. The CDR3 consists of 15 residues. The V gene's germline CDR1 is LGHDT and CDR2 YNNKEL (reference sequence). As DNA, the CDR3 is TGTGCCAGCAGCCGGGGACTAGCGGAGCAAGAGACCCAGTACTTC. Translating it yields CASSRGLAEQETQYF.